Here is one T cell receptor beta chain with its context. TCRdb processed the PCR reads anew with MiXCR; each CDR3 protein has one entry. The table includes over 65,000 distinct CDR3 sequences, around a quarter detected once. This sample is part of a study of molecular identifiers for immune sequencing clone quantification. V was cut by 1 base and J by 4 bases, with 25 bases left in between. The CDR3 has 19 residues. CDR1 and CDR2 (germline): SGHTA, FQGNSA. Specimen: naive CD8+ T cells from blood, with Jurkat cell RNA spiked in. Stated subset: FACS-sorted CD8+CD4-CCR7+CD45RA+ naive T cells. The rearrangement links TRBV7-2 to TRBJ1-2; D may be TRBD1 (6 bases). The sequence was collected from a human donor in good health. Some libraries in this study had Jurkat cell RNA spiked in. Here the CDR3 reads CASSLVWGAILEGGYGYTF. The DNA of the CDR3 is TGTGCCAGCAGCTTAGTTTGGGGGGCGATCTTGGAAGGAGGCTATGGCTACACCTTC.